This record looks at one T cell receptor (beta chain) sequence and its context. A single base separates this from a much larger clone, so it may be a read error. A sample-barcoded 5' primer and a J-beta primer mix were used in a second PCR of roughly 7 to 11 cycles. Each cDNA molecule received a tag from a template-switch adaptor that had 12 random nucleotides. Via MiXCR, TCRdb re-called the 5' RACE reads, giving one row per CDR3 protein. The sample consists of 1.2 million to 1.5 million distinct CDR3 sequences, around 59% of them appearing once. This specimen belongs to a study of blood T cells in healthy people across ages. In each sample, at least 7 million PBMCs were isolated. This CDR3 contains 14 residues. Per the germline V gene, CDR1 is MNHEY and CDR2 is SVGAGI. The ends were cut back, 2 bases at V and 0 bases at J, with 8 bases in the middle.

Specimen: blood. The genes are TRBV6-5 and TRBJ2-7; the D gene could be TRBD1 or TRBD2 (5 bases each). The sequence was obtained from a man aged 18 to 30 in good health. This CDR3 reads CASSYGTDSYEQYF. In nucleotides, the CDR3 is TGTGCCAGCAGTTACGGGACGGACTCCTACGAGCAGTACTTC.